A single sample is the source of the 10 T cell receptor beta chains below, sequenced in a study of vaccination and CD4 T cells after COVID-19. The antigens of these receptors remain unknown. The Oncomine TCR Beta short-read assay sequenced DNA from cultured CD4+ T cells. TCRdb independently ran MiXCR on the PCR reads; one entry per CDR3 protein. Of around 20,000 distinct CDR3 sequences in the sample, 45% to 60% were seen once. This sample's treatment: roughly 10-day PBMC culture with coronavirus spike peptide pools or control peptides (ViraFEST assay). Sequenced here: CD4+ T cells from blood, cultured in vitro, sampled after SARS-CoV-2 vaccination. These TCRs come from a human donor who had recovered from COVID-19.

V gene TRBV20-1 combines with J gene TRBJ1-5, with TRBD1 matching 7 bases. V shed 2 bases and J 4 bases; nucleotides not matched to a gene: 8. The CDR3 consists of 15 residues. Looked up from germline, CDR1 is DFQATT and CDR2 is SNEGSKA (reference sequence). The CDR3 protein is CSARFPGGLNQPQHF. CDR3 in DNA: TGCAGTGCTAGATTCCCAGGGGGTCTAAATCAGCCCCAGCATTTT.

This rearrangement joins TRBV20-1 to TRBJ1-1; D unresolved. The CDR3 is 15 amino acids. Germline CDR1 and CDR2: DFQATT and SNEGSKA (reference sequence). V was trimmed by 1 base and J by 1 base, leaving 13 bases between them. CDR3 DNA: TGCAGTGCTAGAGCCGGTACACGACAGAACACTGAAGCTTTCTTT. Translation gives CSARAGTRQNTEAFF.

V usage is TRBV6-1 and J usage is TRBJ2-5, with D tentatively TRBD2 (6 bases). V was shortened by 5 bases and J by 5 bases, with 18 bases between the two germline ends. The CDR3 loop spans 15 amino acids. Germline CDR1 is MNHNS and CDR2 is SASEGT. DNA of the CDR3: TGTGCCAGCAGTAAATCTAGCGCGGGTCCGGAGACCCAGTACTTC. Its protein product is CASSKSSAGPETQYF.

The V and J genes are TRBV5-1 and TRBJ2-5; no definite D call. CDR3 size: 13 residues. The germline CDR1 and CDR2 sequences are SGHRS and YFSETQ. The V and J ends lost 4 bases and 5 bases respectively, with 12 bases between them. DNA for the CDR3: TGCGCCAGCAGCCAATCTAGGATCGAGACCCAGTACTTC. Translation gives CASSQSRIETQYF.

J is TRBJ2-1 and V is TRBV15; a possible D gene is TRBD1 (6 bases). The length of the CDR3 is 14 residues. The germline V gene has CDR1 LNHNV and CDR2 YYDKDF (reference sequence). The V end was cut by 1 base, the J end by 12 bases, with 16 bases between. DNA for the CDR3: TGTGCCACCAGCAGAGGGACGGTAGAGGGGGTGCAGTTCTTC. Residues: CATSRGTVEGVQFF.

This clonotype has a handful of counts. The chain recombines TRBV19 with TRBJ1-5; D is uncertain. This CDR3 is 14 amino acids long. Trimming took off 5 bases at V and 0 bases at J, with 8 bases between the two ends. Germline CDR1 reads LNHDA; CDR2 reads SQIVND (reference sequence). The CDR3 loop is CASSFGPSNQPQHF. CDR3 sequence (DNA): TGTGCCAGTAGTTTTGGGCCTAGCAATCAGCCCCAGCATTTT.

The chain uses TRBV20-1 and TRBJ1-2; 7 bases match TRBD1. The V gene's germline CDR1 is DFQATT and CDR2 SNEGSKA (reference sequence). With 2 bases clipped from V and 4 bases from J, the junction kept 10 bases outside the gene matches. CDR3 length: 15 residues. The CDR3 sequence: CSARRPGTEIYGYTF. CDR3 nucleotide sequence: TGCAGTGCTAGACGTCCCGGGACAGAAATCTATGGCTACACCTTC.

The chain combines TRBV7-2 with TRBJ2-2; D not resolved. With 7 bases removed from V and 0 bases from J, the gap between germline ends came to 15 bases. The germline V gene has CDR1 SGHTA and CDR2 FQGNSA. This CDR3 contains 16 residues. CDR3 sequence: CASTRRVVTNTGELFF. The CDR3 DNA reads TGTGCCAGCACCCGACGGGTGGTAACGAACACCGGGGAGCTGTTTTTT.

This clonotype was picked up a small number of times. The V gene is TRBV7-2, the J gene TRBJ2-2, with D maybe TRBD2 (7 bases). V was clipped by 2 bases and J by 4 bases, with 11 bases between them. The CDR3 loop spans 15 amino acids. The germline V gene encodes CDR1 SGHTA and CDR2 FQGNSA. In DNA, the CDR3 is TGTGCCAGCAGCTTAAAGGGAGGGGGCACCGGGGAGCTGTTTTTT. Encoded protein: CASSLKGGGTGELFF. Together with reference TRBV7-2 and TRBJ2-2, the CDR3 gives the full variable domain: GAGVSQSPSNKVTEKGKDVELRCDPISGHTALYWYRQSLGQGLEFLIYFQGNSAPDKSGLPSDRFSAERTGGSVSTLTIQRTQQEDSAVYLCASSLKGGGTGELFFGEGSRLTVL.

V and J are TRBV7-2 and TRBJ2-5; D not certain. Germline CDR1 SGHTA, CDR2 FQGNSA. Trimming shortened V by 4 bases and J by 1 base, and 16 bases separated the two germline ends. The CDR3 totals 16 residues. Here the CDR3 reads CASSSLGQSFQETQYF. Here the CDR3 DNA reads TGTGCCAGCAGCTCCTTAGGGCAGTCCTTCCAAGAGACCCAGTACTTC. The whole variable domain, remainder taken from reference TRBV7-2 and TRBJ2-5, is GAGVSQSPSNKVTEKGKDVELRCDPISGHTALYWYRQSLGQGLEFLIYFQGNSAPDKSGLPSDRFSAERTGGSVSTLTIQRTQQEDSAVYLCASSSLGQSFQETQYFGPGTRLLVL.